Shown below are 2 T cell receptor beta chains from a single sample sequenced in a study of shared clonotypes between healthy human individuals. The protocol was immunoSEQ multiplex PCR, while the TCRdb copy is restricted to in-frame clones and leaves out a portion. Here the sample spans some 2.1 million clones, approximately 94% being singletons. Naive CD8 cells were CD45RO-negative, positively selected for CCR7, excluding terminally differentiated effector memory CD45RA+ cells. Sequencing was done on a sample of naive CD8+ T cells sorted from blood. The receptors stem from a man between 18 and 35 years old in good health.

V is TRBV20-1 and J is TRBJ2-7; TRBD1 or TRBD2 may be the D gene (5 bases each). The V end lost 6 bases, the J end lost 6 bases, and 12 bases lay between the germline ends. CDR1 DFQATT and CDR2 SNEGSKA come from the germline V gene (reference sequence). This CDR3 has 11 residues. This chain's CDR3 is CSATTQGEQYF. Here the CDR3 DNA reads TGCAGTGCGACTACCCAGGGCGAGCAGTACTTC.

This clone was observed a single time. This sample also contains other DNA sequences that code for the same CDR3. V usage is TRBV7-9 and J usage is TRBJ1-5; D is ambiguous. Germline assignment: CDR1 SEHNR and CDR2 FQNEAQ (reference sequence). V lost 2 bases and J 3 bases, leaving 2 bases between the germline ends. This CDR3 region has 12 residues. DNA for the CDR3: TGTGCCAGCAGCTTATCCAATCAGCCCCAGCATTTT. Its protein is CASSLSNQPQHF.